Listed below are T cell receptor beta chains from one sample, sequenced in a study of blood T cell repertoires in COVID-19. The assay was immunoSEQ multiplex PCR, and TCRdb's table has in-frame clones only and misses some. The table shows a few hundred thousand clones, with 70% to 90% occurring only once. The specimen sequenced was peripheral blood. These receptors were taken from a woman in her 70s with COVID-19, enrolled during active disease. The CDR3 runs from the conserved cysteine through the conserved F or W. Each record gives: J gene, D gene, V gene, clone size, CDR3 DNA, CDR3 protein. The D gene is left open where the match is weak. The size entry is marked missing in some rows and otherwise reads once, few, many or a size class.

TRBJ2-7,TRBD2,TRBV4-1,NA,TGCGCCAGCAGCCTCCGCAGCGGGGCCTACGAGCAGTACTTC,CASSLRSGAYEQYF
TRBJ1-2,TRBD1,TRBV5-4,NA,TGTGCCAGCAGCTTACAGGGGGCTTACAGCTATGGCTACACCTTC,CASSLQGAYSYGYTF
TRBJ1-6,NA,TRBV19,NA,TGTGCCAGTAGTCTCCGTGACACTTCACCCCTCCACTTT,CASSLRDTSPLHF
TRBJ2-7,TRBD2,TRBV6-6,NA,TGTGCCAGCATTGGACTAGCGGGGGGGACCAACGAGCAGTACTTC,CASIGLAGGTNEQYF
TRBJ2-7,TRBD1,TRBV3-1/TRBV3-2,NA,TGTGCCAGCAGCGCCGGGACAGGGGACGAGCAGTACTTC,CASSAGTGDEQYF
TRBJ1-2,TRBD1,TRBV11-3,NA,TGTGCCAGCAGCGCAGGACAGGGGCCCCTACTTCACTATGGCTACACCTTC,CASSAGQGPLLHYGYTF
TRBJ2-1,NA,TRBV5-1,NA,TGCGCCAGCAGCCAGTCCCATGAGCAGTTCTTC,CASSQSHEQFF
TRBJ1-4,NA,TRBV7-9,NA,TGTGCCAGCAGCCGAGGGAATGAGAATGAAAAACTGTTTTTT,CASSRGNENEKLFF
TRBJ2-5,TRBD2,TRBV5-4,NA,TGTGCCAGCAGCTTGGGACTAGCGGGATCCGGGGGAGAGACCCAGTACTTC,CASSLGLAGSGGETQYF
TRBJ2-1,TRBD1,TRBV6-2/TRBV6-3,NA,TGTGCCAGCAGTTACTCGTTCAGGGGGCGCCACAATGAGCAGTTCTTC,CASSYSFRGRHNEQFF
TRBJ1-4,NA,TRBV7-9,NA,TGTGCCAGCTGCGTGGGGGCGAATAATGAAAAACTGTTTTTT,CASCVGANNEKLFF
TRBJ2-7,NA,TRBV18,once,TGTGCCAGCTCACCAACAGGGTCCGAATCCTACGAGCAGTACTTC,CASSPTGSESYEQYF
TRBJ1-2,NA,TRBV5-4,few,TGTGCCAGCAGCTTCGGACGGGATAACTATGGCTACACCTTC,CASSFGRDNYGYTF
TRBJ1-3,NA,TRBV5-4,NA,TGTGCCAGCAGCTTGACAGGGTCTGGAAACACCATATATTTT,CASSLTGSGNTIYF
TRBJ1-1,NA,TRBV7-9,few,TGTGCCAGCAGCGCACGAACCACTTTGAACACTGAAGCTTTCTTT,CASSARTTLNTEAFF
TRBJ2-7,TRBD1,TRBV6-5,NA,TGTGCCAGCAAGGGGGACAGGGCCCCCTACGAGCAGTACTTC,CASKGDRAPYEQYF
TRBJ1-3,NA,TRBV7-2,NA,TGTGCCAGCAGCCCGAACTATCTTAAGGACACCATATATTTT,CASSPNYLKDTIYF
TRBJ1-2,TRBD1,TRBV7-2,once,TGTGCCAGCAGCCACTCCGGGACAGGGGGTCCTCTGGGCTACACCTTC,CASSHSGTGGPLGYTF
TRBJ1-5,NA,TRBV19,NA,TGTGCCAGTACCGCCAGATTTAGCAATCAGCCCCAGCATTTT,CASTARFSNQPQHF
TRBJ1-2,NA,TRBV4-3,NA,TGCGCCAGCAGCCAAGATTTCCCCCTGGAGGGACGAGGGGGCTACACCTTC,CASSQDFPLEGRGGYTF
TRBJ2-7,TRBD1,TRBV25-1,NA,TGTGCCAGCAGTGCCCGCCCACAGGGGGCCTACGAGCAGTACTTC,CASSARPQGAYEQYF
TRBJ1-1,TRBD1,TRBV14,NA,TGTGCCAGCAGCCACCAAACAGGGGGCGGACATGAAGCTTTCTTT,CASSHQTGGGHEAFF
TRBJ1-2,NA,TRBV21-1,NA,TGTGCCAGCAGCAAATACGCAGGGGACCGTTACGGCTACACCTTC,CASSKYAGDRYGYTF
TRBJ2-7,TRBD1,TRBV9,NA,TGTGCCAGCAGTGCCGAGGACAGGGGCTACGAGCAGTACTTC,CASSAEDRGYEQYF
TRBJ1-5,TRBD1,TRBV6-2/TRBV6-3,NA,TGTGCCAGCAGTCGACAGGGAGGCAATCAGCCCCAGCATTTT,CASSRQGGNQPQHF
TRBJ2-5,NA,TRBV7-7,NA,TGTGCTAGCAGCACAGACCACGGGATGGGGGAGACCCAGTACTTC,CASSTDHGMGETQYF
TRBJ2-7,NA,TRBV12-3/TRBV12-4,NA,TGTGCCAGCAGTAGCCGGGGGTACGAGCAGTACTTC,CASSSRGYEQYF
TRBJ2-1,TRBD2,TRBV6-5,NA,TGTGTCAGCAGTTACCAAGCGGGGGAGTACAATGAGCAGTTCTTC,CVSSYQAGEYNEQFF
TRBJ1-6,NA,TRBV7-9,NA,TGTGCCAGCAGCTTAGGAGCAGGGTCGCTGAAAAGCAATTCACCCCTCCACTTT,CASSLGAGSLKSNSPLHF
TRBJ1-2,NA,TRBV7-2,NA,TGTGCCAGCAGCTTAAGGGGCCCGGTTCGGGGCTACACCTTC,CASSLRGPVRGYTF
TRBJ1-1,TRBD1,TRBV6-2/TRBV6-3,NA,TGTGCCAGCAGTTCCCCCTCGGGACAGTTGAACACTGAAGCTTTCTTT,CASSSPSGQLNTEAFF
TRBJ1-1,TRBD1,TRBV5-1,NA,TGCGCCAGCAGCTGGGGACAGGGACAAGTTGAAGCTTTCTTT,CASSWGQGQVEAFF